The 2 T cell receptor beta chains below all came from one sample that was sequenced in a study of blood T cell repertoires in COVID-19. Only in-frame clones appear in the TCRdb table, and some are missing; sequencing was by immunoSEQ multiplex PCR. Here the sample spans more than 250,000 clones, 86% being singletons. Sequencing was performed on peripheral blood. These receptors all stem from a woman in her 30s who had recovered from COVID-19.

This chain joins TRBV5-4 and TRBJ1-3; 8 bases line up with TRBD1. The V segment lost 4 bases and the J segment 4 bases; nucleotides outside the gene matches: 7. The CDR3 has 15 residues. CDR1 and CDR2 from the germline V gene are SGHNT and YYREEE (reference sequence). The CDR3 sequence is CASSPDRAGGNTIYF. CDR3 in DNA: TGTGCCAGCAGCCCGGACAGGGCCGGAGGAAACACCATATATTTT.

The chain uses TRBV10-3 and TRBJ2-1; D unresolved. Trimming cost V 8 bases and J 0 bases, with 14 bases left between them. Germline V gene data show CDR1 as ENHRY and CDR2 as SYGVKD. The CDR3 runs to 15 residues. CDR3 in amino acids: CAISIGSSSYNEQFF. The CDR3 DNA reads TGTGCCATCTCGATCGGGTCCAGCTCCTACAATGAGCAGTTCTTC.